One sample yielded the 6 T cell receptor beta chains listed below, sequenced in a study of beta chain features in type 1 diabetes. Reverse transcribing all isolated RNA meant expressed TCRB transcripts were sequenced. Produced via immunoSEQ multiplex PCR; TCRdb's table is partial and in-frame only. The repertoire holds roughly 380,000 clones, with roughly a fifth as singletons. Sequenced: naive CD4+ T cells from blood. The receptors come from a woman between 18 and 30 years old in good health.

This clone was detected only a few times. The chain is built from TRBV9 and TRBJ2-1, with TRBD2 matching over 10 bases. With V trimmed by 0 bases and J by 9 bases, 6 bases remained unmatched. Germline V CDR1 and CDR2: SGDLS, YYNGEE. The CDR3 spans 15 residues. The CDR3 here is CASSVASGGASEQFF. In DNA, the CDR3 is TGTGCCAGCAGCGTAGCCAGCGGGGGGGCCTCTGAGCAGTTCTTC.

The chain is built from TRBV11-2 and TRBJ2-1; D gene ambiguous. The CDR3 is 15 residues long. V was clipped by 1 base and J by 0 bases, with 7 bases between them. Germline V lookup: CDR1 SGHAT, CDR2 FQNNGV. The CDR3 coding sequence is TGTGCCAGCAGCTTAGGAGGTTACTCCTACAATGAGCAGTTCTTC. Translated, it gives CASSLGGYSYNEQFF.

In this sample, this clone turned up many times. CDR3 sequence reads: CASSQSFTGNTEAFF. CDR3 in DNA: TGCGCCAGCAGCCAATCCTTCACGGGGAACACTGAAGCTTTCTTT. The rearrangement joins TRBV4-3 to TRBJ1-1; D gene unclear. The length of the CDR3 is 15 residues. The V end lost 2 bases, the J end lost 1 base, and 11 bases lay between the germline ends. Germline lookup yields CDR1 LGHNA and CDR2 YSLEER.

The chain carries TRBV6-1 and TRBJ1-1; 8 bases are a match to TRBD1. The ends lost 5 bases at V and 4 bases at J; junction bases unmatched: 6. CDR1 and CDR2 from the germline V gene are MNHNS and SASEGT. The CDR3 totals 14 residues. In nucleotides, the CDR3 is TGTGCCAGCAGTATTCAGGGGGCGACCACTGAAGCTTTCTTT. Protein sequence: CASSIQGATTEAFF.

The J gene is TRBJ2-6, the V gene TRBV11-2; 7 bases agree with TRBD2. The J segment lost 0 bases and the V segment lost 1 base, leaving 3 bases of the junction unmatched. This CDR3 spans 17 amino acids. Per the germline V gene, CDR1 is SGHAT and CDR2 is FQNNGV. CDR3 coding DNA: TGTGCCAGCAGCTTAGTCGGGGGGAGCTCTGGGGCCAACGTCCTGACTTTC. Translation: CASSLVGGSSGANVLTF. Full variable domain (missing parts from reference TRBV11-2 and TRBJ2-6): EAGVAQSPRYKIIEKRQSVAFWCNPISGHATLYWYQQILGQGPKLLIQFQNNGVVDDSQLPKDRFSAERLKGVDSTLKIQPAKLEDSAVYLCASSLVGGSSGANVLTFGAGSRLTVL.

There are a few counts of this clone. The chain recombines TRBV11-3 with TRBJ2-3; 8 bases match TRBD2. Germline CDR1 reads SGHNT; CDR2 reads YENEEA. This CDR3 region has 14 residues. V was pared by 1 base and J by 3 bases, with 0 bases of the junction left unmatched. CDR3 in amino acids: CASSLAGGTDTQYF. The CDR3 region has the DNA TGTGCCAGCAGCTTAGCGGGAGGGACAGATACGCAGTATTTT.